The 31 T cell receptor beta chains in this list originate from one sample, sequenced in a study of identical twins. MiXCR was run by TCRdb on the 5' RACE reads, yielding one entry per CDR3 protein. The sample lists around 670,000 distinct CDR3 sequences; roughly 6% were seen once. The specimen was naive T cells sorted from blood. The receptors were gathered from a man aged 18 to 30 in good health.

This clonotype was detected ten times or more. The chain couples TRBV10-3 to TRBJ2-3, with TRBD1 matching over 10 bases. V lost 10 bases and J lost 2; bases outside the gene matches: 6. CDR3 length: 14 residues. In germline, CDR1 is ENHRY, CDR2 SYGVKD. The chain's CDR3 is CATRDRGLTDTQYF. CDR3 coding DNA: TGTGCCACCAGGGACAGGGGACTCACAGATACGCAGTATTTT.

This clonotype was found many times. The V and J genes are TRBV7-9 and TRBJ2-3; 8 nucleotides match TRBD2. The CDR3 spans 14 residues. Germline V lookup: CDR1 SEHNR, CDR2 FQNEAQ (reference sequence). V was pared by 6 bases and J by 4 bases, with 6 bases of the junction left unmatched. The CDR3 nucleotides read TGTGCCAGCAGTGAGCGGGAGACCTCAGATACGCAGTATTTT. Translating it yields CASSERETSDTQYF.

The rearrangement links TRBV12-3 or TRBV12-4 to TRBJ2-1; 9 bases are a match to TRBD1. CDR3 size: 12 residues. Trimming at V came to 6 bases and at J to 12 bases, leaving 6 bases not matched to a gene. The CDR3 sequence: CASSTGGAGQFF. DNA for the CDR3: TGTGCCAGCAGCACAGGGGGCGCGGGGCAGTTCTTC.

This clonotype has a count of ten or more. The chain uses TRBV20-1 and TRBJ1-2; weak D call: TRBD1 (5 bases). Germline V lookup: CDR1 DFQATT, CDR2 SNEGSKA (reference sequence). The CDR3 runs to 15 residues. The V gene lost 0 bases and the J gene lost 4 bases, with 15 bases spanning the gap. In DNA form, the CDR3 reads TGCAGTGCTAGAGATGGGACCCGTGAACCCTATGGCTACACCTTC. This translates into CSARDGTREPYGYTF.

The chain links TRBV28 to TRBJ1-5, with TRBD1 identical over 8 bases. CDR3 length equals 13 residues. V was clipped by 10 bases and J by 4 bases; unmatched bases: 6. The germline V gene has CDR1 MDHEN and CDR2 SYDVKM. CDR3 in DNA: TGTGCCACCAAACAGGGGGGGAATCAGCCCCAGCATTTT. Amino acid sequence: CATKQGGNQPQHF.

V is TRBV4-2 and J is TRBJ2-1; 11 bases fit TRBD2. Germline V CDR1 and CDR2: LGHNA, YNFKEQ. The CDR3 has 19 amino acids. V gave up 4 bases and J gave up 3 bases; unmatched junction bases: 14. As DNA, the CDR3 is TGTGCCAGCAGCCCCCGGACAGATCTGGGACTAGCGGACTACAATGAGCAGTTCTTC. This sequence encodes CASSPRTDLGLADYNEQFF.

This clonotype has at least ten counts. The DNA for the CDR3 is TGTGCCAGCAGGGGAGCAGGGGGCCAGGAGACCCAGTACTTC. Protein: CASRGAGGQETQYF. The V call is TRBV12-3 or TRBV12-4, the J call TRBJ2-5; 8 bases fit TRBD1. Trimming removed 6 bases from V and 5 bases from J; junction bases left unmatched: 8. This CDR3 has 14 amino acids.

V and J are TRBV28 and TRBJ2-2, with TRBD2 matching 15 bases. V lost 5 bases to trimming and J lost 4 bases; unmatched junction nucleotides: 8. Germline CDR1 MDHEN, CDR2 SYDVKM. The length of the CDR3 is 18 residues. The CDR3 loop is CASSDGTSGRLFTGELFF. In nucleotides, the CDR3 is TGTGCCAGCAGTGACGGGACTAGCGGGAGGCTATTCACCGGGGAGCTGTTTTTT.

This clonotype was found a few times. The rearrangement joins TRBV6-2 or TRBV6-3 to TRBJ2-7, with TRBD2 matching 10 bases. The CDR3 consists of 19 residues. Trimming removed 0 bases from V and 2 bases from J; junction bases left unmatched: 13. Germline lookup yields CDR1 MNHEY and CDR2 SVGEGT. The CDR3, as DNA: TGTGCCAGCAGTTACTCATACTTAGCGGGAGGTGACGGGGCCTACGAGCAGTACTTC. Translated: CASSYSYLAGGDGAYEQYF.

This clonotype was seen only a few times. The chain combines TRBV5-5 with TRBJ2-5; tentative D call: TRBD1 (6 bases). The germline V gene encodes CDR1 SGHKS and CDR2 YYEKEE (reference sequence). V dropped 4 bases and J dropped 4 bases, with 17 bases sitting between them. This CDR3 region has 15 residues. CDR3 DNA: TGTGCCAGCAGCATGACGGACCTAGGGGGAGAGACCCAGTACTTC. Protein: CASSMTDLGGETQYF.

The sample holds many counts of this clonotype. This chain links TRBV15 with TRBJ2-5, with D possibly being TRBD2 (5 bases). CDR3 length equals 15 residues. The germline gives CDR1 LNHNV, CDR2 YYDKDF (reference sequence). Trimming removed 0 bases at V and 2 bases at J, with 10 bases between. The CDR3, as DNA: TGTGCCACCAGCAGAGATCGGGAATTTCAAGAGACCCAGTACTTC. Its protein is CATSRDREFQETQYF.

Only a few counts were recorded for this clonotype. This rearrangement joins TRBV19 to TRBJ2-7; D may be TRBD1 (6 bases). V was shortened by 5 bases and J by 3 bases, with 17 bases between the two germline ends. Per germline, CDR1 LNHDA and CDR2 SQIVND (reference sequence). The CDR3 extends over 15 amino acids. The CDR3 loop is CASSDRTDAYYEQYF. Written as DNA, the CDR3 is TGTGCCAGTAGTGACAGGACGGACGCATACTACGAGCAGTACTTC.

The chain joins TRBV6-5 to TRBJ2-1; D gene ambiguous. This CDR3 spans 15 amino acids. The germline V gene has CDR1 MNHEY and CDR2 SVGAGI. V was cut by 2 bases and J by 6 bases, with 14 bases left in between. The CDR3 protein is CASSYELLTVNEQFF. Written as DNA, the CDR3 is TGTGCCAGCAGTTACGAGCTTTTAACTGTCAATGAGCAGTTCTTC.

V is TRBV7-9 and J is TRBJ1-2; weak D call: TRBD1 (5 bases). V lost 5 bases, J lost 5 bases, and 15 bases lay in between. CDR1 and CDR2 (germline): SEHNR, FQNEAQ (reference sequence). The CDR3 is 14 residues long. The CDR3: CASSPRDAAYGYTF. CDR3 coding DNA: TGTGCCAGCAGCCCCCGGGACGCGGCATATGGCTACACCTTC.

This clonotype was picked up many times. The CDR3 spells CASSYSTPVVSSNYGYTF. The CDR3 region has the DNA TGTGCCAGCAGTTACTCGACCCCTGTGGTCAGCTCAAACTATGGCTACACCTTC. The chain has TRBV6-5 and TRBJ1-2; the D is unclear. The CDR3 is made up of 18 amino acids. Germline-derived CDR1 and CDR2 are MNHEY and SVGAGI. With 0 bases removed from V and 2 bases from J, the gap between germline ends came to 19 bases.

This clonotype was detected only a few times. The rearrangement uses TRBV25-1 and TRBJ2-7; TRBD2 matches 7 bases. The CDR3 runs to 14 residues. Germline CDR1 reads MGHDK; CDR2 reads SYGVNS. With V trimmed by 6 bases and J by 5 bases, 10 bases remained unmatched. Here the CDR3 reads CASRRDYGGDEQYF. For the CDR3, the DNA is TGTGCCAGCAGACGGGACTATGGAGGCGACGAGCAGTACTTC.

This clonotype was recorded many times. This chain links TRBV5-1 with TRBJ2-1; 16 nucleotides match TRBD2. CDR1 and CDR2 (germline): SGHRS, YFSETQ. The J segment lost 15 bases and the V segment lost 3 bases, leaving 9 bases of the junction unmatched. The CDR3 runs to 15 residues. CDR3 loop: CASSSAGLAGGPWFF. The CDR3 region has the DNA TGCGCCAGCAGCTCGGCGGGACTAGCGGGAGGGCCGTGGTTCTTC.

This clonotype was observed many times. This chain links TRBV12-3 or TRBV12-4 with TRBJ2-7, with a weak D call TRBD2 (6 bases). The CDR3 contains 14 residues. The V and J ends lost 5 bases and 3 bases respectively, with 14 bases between them. The CDR3 loop is CASSGGEVFYEQYF. For the CDR3, the DNA is TGTGCCAGCAGTGGCGGGGAAGTATTCTACGAGCAGTACTTC.

This clonotype was counted many times. V gene TRBV27 combines with J gene TRBJ2-7; D is perhaps TRBD1 (6 bases). V gave up 5 bases and J gave up 4 bases, with 12 bases separating them. The CDR3 is 13 amino acids. Looked up from germline, CDR1 is MNHEY and CDR2 is SMNVEV (reference sequence). The CDR3 loop is CASSTGDRYEQYV. The CDR3, as DNA: TGTGCCAGCAGTACTGGCGACAGGTACGAGCAGTACGTC.

This chain links TRBV5-1 with TRBJ2-1; 7 bases fit TRBD1. Germline loops: CDR1 SGHRS, CDR2 YFSETQ. V dropped 1 base and J dropped 8; count of bases not matched to a gene: 6. The CDR3 length is 14 residues. In DNA, the CDR3 is TGCGCCAGCAGCTTGTCTGGACAGGCTTATGAGCAGTTCTTC. It is translated as CASSLSGQAYEQFF.

Ten or more counts support this clonotype. The chain is built from TRBV20-1 and TRBJ2-7; D not certain. V lost 6 bases and J lost 0, with 9 bases in between. CDR3 size: 12 residues. Per germline, CDR1 DFQATT and CDR2 SNEGSKA (reference sequence). The CDR3 bases are TGCAGTGCCGACTTGGCCTCCTACGAGCAGTACTTC. Amino acid sequence: CSADLASYEQYF.

As to this clonotype: A read error may explain this, as a much larger clone is one base away. The gene calls are TRBV29-1 and TRBJ1-4; D ambiguous. V lost 4 bases and J 8 bases, leaving 11 bases between the germline ends. CDR1 is SQVTM, CDR2 ANQGSEA, per germline. This CDR3 region has 12 residues. CDR3 region: CSVGESPEKLFF. The CDR3 nucleotides read TGCAGCGTTGGGGAGTCCCCGGAAAAACTGTTTTTT.

The sample holds many counts of this clonotype. CDR3 in DNA: TGTGCCAGCAGTTGGGACCGCTTTGGAGGAAACACCATATATTTT. Residues: CASSWDRFGGNTIYF. The chain recombines TRBV6-5 with TRBJ1-3; possibly TRBD1 for D (5 bases). The CDR3 runs 15 residues. V lost 4 bases and J lost 4, with 14 bases in between. Germline values: CDR1 MNHEY, CDR2 SVGAGI.

This clonotype has more than one count but fewer than ten. V is TRBV25-1 and J is TRBJ2-3, with 8 positions matching TRBD2. V gave up 2 bases and J gave up 6 bases; unmatched junction bases: 10. Germline CDR1 and CDR2: MGHDK and SYGVNS. The CDR3 consists of 16 residues. This chain's CDR3 is CASSEREAGVRDTQYF. DNA for the CDR3: TGTGCCAGCAGTGAAAGGGAAGCGGGAGTCCGTGATACGCAGTATTTT. The full variable domain, in which reference TRBV25-1 and TRBJ2-3 provide the parts outside the CDR3, is EADIYQTPRYLVIGTGKKITLECSQTMGHDKMYWYQQDPGMELHLIHYSYGVNSTEKGDLSSESTVSRIRTEHFPLTLESARPSHTSQYLCASSEREAGVRDTQYFGPGTRLTVL.

This clonotype was detected many times. Germline is not matched at one junction end, which may reflect a read error. The V gene is TRBV12-3 or TRBV12-4, the J gene TRBJ2-5, with D tentatively TRBD1 or TRBD2 (5 bases each). The CDR3 consists of 14 residues. In DNA, the CDR3 is TGTGCCAGCAGCTTAGAGGGGCCGTGGGAGACCCAGTACTTC. It yields the protein CASSLEGPWETQYF.

This clonotype was seen at least ten times. The chain links TRBV5-1 to TRBJ2-3, with 11 bases aligning to TRBD2. Germline V gene sequence: CDR1 SGHRS, CDR2 YFSETQ. This CDR3 contains 18 residues. The J segment lost 2 bases and the V segment lost 3 bases, leaving 11 bases of the junction unmatched. DNA for the CDR3: TGCGCCAGCAGCTCGAGGGCGGCTAGCGGGAGGATCACAGATACGCAGTATTTT. Amino acid sequence: CASSSRAASGRITDTQYF.

In its sample, this clonotype was seen many times. The chain couples TRBV7-8 to TRBJ1-5; a possible D gene is TRBD1 (5 bases). V was pared by 5 bases and J by 5 bases, with 13 bases between. CDR3 length: 14 residues. The germline gives CDR1 SGHVS, CDR2 FQNEAQ. CDR3 loop: CASSPSYRYQPQHF. For the CDR3, the DNA is TGTGCCAGCAGCCCCTCCTACAGGTATCAGCCCCAGCATTTT.

In this sample, this clonotype turned up many times. The gene calls are TRBV10-3 and TRBJ2-7; D is unclear. Trimming removed 3 bases from V and 2 bases from J, with 8 bases in between. Germline-derived CDR1 and CDR2 are ENHRY and SYGVKD. The CDR3 extends over 13 amino acids. CDR3 DNA sequence: TGTGCCATCAGTGACAGAACGACCTACGAGCAGTACGTC. Protein product: CAISDRTTYEQYV.

This clonotype was counted at least ten times. The chain recombines TRBV28 with TRBJ2-7; 9 bases map to TRBD2. V was clipped by 4 bases and J by 9 bases; unmatched bases: 10. The CDR3 consists of 14 residues. Germline CDR1 MDHEN, CDR2 SYDVKM. CDR3 bases: TGTGCCAGCAGTTCTCCTAGCGGGGTCTTTGGGCAGTACGTC. Its translation is CASSSPSGVFGQYV.

A few counts support this clonotype. This chain uses TRBV15 with TRBJ2-4; TRBD1 might be the D (5 bases). Trimming took off 0 bases at V and 1 base at J, with 16 bases between the two ends. Germline V CDR1 and CDR2: LNHNV, YYDKDF (reference sequence). This CDR3 region has 18 residues. The CDR3 DNA follows: TGTGCCACCAGCAGAGACGATAGGGGCTTCTCGGCCAAAAACATTCAGTACTTC. Amino acids: CATSRDDRGFSAKNIQYF.

At least ten counts were recorded for this clonotype. CDR3 in DNA: TGCAGTGCTAGTAGAAGTTGGACCACCGGGGAGCTGTTTTTT. This encodes CSASRSWTTGELFF. The chain employs TRBV20-1 and TRBJ2-2; D is ambiguous. The V and J ends lost 3 bases and 4 bases respectively, with 12 bases between them. The length of the CDR3 is 14 residues. Germline V gene sequence: CDR1 DFQATT, CDR2 SNEGSKA (reference sequence).